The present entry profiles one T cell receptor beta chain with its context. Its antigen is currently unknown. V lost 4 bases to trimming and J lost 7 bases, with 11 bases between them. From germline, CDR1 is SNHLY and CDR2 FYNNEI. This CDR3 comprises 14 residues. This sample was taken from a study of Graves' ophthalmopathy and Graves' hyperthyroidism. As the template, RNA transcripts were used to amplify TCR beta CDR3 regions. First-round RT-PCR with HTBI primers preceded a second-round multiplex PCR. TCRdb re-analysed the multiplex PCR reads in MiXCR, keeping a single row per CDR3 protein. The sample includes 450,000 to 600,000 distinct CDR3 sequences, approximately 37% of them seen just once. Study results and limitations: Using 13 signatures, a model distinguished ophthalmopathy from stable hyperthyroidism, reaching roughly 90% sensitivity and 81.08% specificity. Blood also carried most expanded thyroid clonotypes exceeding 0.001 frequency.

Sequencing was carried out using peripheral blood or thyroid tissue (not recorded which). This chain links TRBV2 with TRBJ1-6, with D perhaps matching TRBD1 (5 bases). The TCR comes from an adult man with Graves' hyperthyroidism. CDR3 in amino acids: CASSGMRGNSPLHF. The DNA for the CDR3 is TGTGCCAGCAGTGGGATGAGGGGCAATTCACCCCTCCACTTT.